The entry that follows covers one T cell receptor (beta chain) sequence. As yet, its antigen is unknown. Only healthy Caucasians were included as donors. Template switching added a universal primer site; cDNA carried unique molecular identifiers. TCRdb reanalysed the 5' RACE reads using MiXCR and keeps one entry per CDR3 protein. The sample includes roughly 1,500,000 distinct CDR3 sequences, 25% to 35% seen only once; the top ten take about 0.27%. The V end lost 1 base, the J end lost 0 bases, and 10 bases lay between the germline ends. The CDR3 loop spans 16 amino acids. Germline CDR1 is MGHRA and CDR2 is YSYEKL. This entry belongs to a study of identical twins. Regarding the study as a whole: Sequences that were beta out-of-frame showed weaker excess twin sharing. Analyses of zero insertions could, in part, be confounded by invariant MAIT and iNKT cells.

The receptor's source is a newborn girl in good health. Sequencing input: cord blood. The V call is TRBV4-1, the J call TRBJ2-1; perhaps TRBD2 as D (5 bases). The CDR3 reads CASSQGLGLSYNEQFF. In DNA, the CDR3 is TGCGCCAGCAGCCAAGGGCTAGGACTCTCCTACAATGAGCAGTTCTTC.